One and the same sample provided the 5 T cell receptor beta chains below, sequenced in a study of cytomegalovirus exposure and HLA in healthy donors. PCR used 60 Vbeta primers and 13 Jbeta primers. Repertoires were generated with immunoSEQ multiplex PCR, while TCRdb's copy carries only in-frame clones and drops some. The sample comprises roughly 140,000 clones, 79% of which are singletons, and 6% to 6.5% rests with the top ten. The specimen was PBMCs. The receptor set was obtained from a man aged 45 to 65 in good health and CMV-seropositive.

The chain couples TRBV5-1 to TRBJ1-4; 10 bases match TRBD1. V was clipped by 0 bases and J by 3 bases; unmatched bases: 2. Per germline, CDR1 SGHRS and CDR2 YFSETQ. This CDR3 is built from 16 residues. The CDR3 reads CASSLGQGASNEKLFF. Here the CDR3 DNA reads TGCGCCAGCAGCTTGGGACAGGGGGCGTCTAATGAAAAACTGTTTTTT.

The chain has TRBV7-9 and TRBJ2-5, with 8 positions matching TRBD1. The CDR3 has 15 residues. Germline-derived CDR1 and CDR2 are SEHNR and FQNEAQ (reference sequence). Trimming removed 0 bases from V and 5 bases from J; junction bases left unmatched: 5. DNA for the CDR3: TGTGCCAGCAGCTTAGCGGGGCAGGGGGCTGAGACCCAGTACTTC. Its protein is CASSLAGQGAETQYF.

This rearrangement joins TRBV6-5 to TRBJ2-3, with TRBD2 matching over 7 bases. CDR1 and CDR2 (germline): MNHEY, SVGAGI. CDR3 length: 13 amino acids. Trimming took 8 bases from V and 6 from J; bases not matched to a gene: 8. CDR3 amino acids: CASHLAGADTQYF. The CDR3 DNA follows: TGTGCCAGCCACCTCGCGGGAGCGGATACGCAGTATTTT.

J is TRBJ2-1 and V is TRBV12-5; 11 nucleotides agree with TRBD2. Germline values: CDR1 LGHNT, CDR2 FRNRAP. V trimming: 5 bases; J trimming: 5 bases; junction bases outside the gene matches: 5. There are 15 residues in the CDR3. In nucleotides, the CDR3 is TGTGCTAGTGGTCGCGGGACTAGCGGAAACAATGAGCAGTTCTTC. Translated, it gives CASGRGTSGNNEQFF.

V usage is TRBV5-5 and J usage is TRBJ2-5; 11 bases line up with TRBD2. The V gene end was trimmed by 4 bases and the J gene end by 3 bases; junction bases not matched to a gene: 5. The V gene's germline CDR1 is SGHKS and CDR2 YYEKEE (reference sequence). The CDR3 loop spans 15 amino acids. The CDR3 spells CASSLTLAGEETQYF. Here the CDR3 DNA reads TGTGCCAGCAGCCTAACACTAGCGGGAGAAGAGACCCAGTACTTC.